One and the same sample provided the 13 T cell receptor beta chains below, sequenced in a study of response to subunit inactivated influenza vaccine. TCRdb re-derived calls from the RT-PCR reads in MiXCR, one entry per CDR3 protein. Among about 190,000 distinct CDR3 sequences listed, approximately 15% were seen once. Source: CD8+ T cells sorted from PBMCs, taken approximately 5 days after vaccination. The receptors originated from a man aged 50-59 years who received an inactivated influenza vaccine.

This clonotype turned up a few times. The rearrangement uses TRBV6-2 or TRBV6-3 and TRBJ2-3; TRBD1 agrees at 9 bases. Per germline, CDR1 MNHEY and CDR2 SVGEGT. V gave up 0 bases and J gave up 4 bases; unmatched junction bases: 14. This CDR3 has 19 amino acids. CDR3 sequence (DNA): TGTGCCAGCAGTTACTCGAGGTTTCGGGACAGGGAGAACTCAGATACGCAGTATTTT. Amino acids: CASSYSRFRDRENSDTQYF.

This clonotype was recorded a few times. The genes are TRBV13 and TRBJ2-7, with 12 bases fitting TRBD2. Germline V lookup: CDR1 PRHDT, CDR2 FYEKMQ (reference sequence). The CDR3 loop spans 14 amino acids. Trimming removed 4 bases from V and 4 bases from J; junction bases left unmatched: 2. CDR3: CASSWTSGEYEQYF. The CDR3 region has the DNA TGTGCCAGCAGCTGGACTAGCGGGGAGTACGAGCAGTACTTC.

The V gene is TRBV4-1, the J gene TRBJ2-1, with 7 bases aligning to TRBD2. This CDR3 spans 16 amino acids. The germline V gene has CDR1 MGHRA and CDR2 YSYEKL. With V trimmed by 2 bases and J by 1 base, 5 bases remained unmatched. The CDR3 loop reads CASSQLAVGSYNEQFF. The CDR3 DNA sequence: TGCGCCAGCAGCCAACTAGCGGTAGGATCCTACAATGAGCAGTTCTTC.

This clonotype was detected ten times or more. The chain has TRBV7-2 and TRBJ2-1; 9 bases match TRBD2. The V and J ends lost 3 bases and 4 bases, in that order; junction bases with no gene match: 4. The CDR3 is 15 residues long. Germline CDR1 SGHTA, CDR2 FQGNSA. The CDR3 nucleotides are TGTGCCAGCAGCTTTTTTAGCGGGAGTTACAATGAGCAGTTCTTC. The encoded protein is CASSFFSGSYNEQFF.

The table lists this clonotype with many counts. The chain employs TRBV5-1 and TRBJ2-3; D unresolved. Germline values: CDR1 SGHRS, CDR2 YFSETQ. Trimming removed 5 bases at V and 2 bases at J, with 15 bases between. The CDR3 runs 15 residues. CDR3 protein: CASRDETPTTDTQYF. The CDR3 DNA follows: TGCGCCAGCAGGGATGAGACGCCCACCACAGATACGCAGTATTTT.

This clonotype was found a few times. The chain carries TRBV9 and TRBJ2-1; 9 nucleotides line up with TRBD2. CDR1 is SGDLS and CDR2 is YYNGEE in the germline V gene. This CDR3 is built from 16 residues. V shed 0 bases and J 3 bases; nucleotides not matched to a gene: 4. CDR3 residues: CASSVGGGARYNEQFF. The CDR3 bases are TGTGCCAGCAGCGTAGGCGGGGGGGCCCGCTACAATGAGCAGTTCTTC. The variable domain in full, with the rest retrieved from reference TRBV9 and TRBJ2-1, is DSGVTQTPKHLITATGQRVTLRCSPRSGDLSVYWYQQSLDQGLQFLIQYYNGEERAKGNILERFSAQQFPDLHSELNLSSLELGDSALYFCASSVGGGARYNEQFFGPGTRLTVL.

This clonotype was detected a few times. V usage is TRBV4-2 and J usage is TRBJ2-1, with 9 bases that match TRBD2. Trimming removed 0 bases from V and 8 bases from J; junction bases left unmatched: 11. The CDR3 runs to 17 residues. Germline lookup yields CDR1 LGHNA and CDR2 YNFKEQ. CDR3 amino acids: CASSQEGAGGGVDEQFF. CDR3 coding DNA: TGTGCCAGCAGCCAAGAAGGTGCCGGCGGGGGGGTCGATGAGCAGTTCTTC.

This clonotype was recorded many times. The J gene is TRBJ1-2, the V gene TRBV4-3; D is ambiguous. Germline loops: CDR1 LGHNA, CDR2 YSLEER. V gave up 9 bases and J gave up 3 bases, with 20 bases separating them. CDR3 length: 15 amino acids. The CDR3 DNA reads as TGCGCCAGTAAGGCCGAGGACTGGGCAGACTATGGCTACACCTTC. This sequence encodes CASKAEDWADYGYTF.

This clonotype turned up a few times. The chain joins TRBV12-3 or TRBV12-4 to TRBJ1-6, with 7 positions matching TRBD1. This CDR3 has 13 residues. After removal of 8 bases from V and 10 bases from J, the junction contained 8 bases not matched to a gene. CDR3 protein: CASQRQGGSPLHF. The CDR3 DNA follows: TGTGCCAGCCAGAGACAGGGTGGATCACCCCTCCACTTT.

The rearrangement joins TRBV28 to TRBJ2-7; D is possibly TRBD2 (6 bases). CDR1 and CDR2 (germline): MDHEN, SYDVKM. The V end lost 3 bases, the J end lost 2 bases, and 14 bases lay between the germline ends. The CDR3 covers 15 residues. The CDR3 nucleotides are TGTGCCAGCAGTTTCTCGGACCCGGGGGCCTACGAGCAGTACTTC. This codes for CASSFSDPGAYEQYF.

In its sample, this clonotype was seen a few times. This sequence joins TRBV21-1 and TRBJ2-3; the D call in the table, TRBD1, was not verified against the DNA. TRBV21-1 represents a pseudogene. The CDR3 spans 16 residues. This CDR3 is CASSIGPGATSDTQYF. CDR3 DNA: TGTGCCAGCAGCATAGGACCGGGGGCTACCTCAGATACGCAGTATTTT.

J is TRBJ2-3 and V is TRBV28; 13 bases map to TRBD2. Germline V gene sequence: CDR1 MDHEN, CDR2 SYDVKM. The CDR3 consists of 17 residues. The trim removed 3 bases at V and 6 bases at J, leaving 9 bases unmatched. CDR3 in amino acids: CASSLETSGRAPDTQYF. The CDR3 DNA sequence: TGTGCCAGCAGTTTGGAAACTAGCGGGAGGGCCCCGGATACGCAGTATTTT.

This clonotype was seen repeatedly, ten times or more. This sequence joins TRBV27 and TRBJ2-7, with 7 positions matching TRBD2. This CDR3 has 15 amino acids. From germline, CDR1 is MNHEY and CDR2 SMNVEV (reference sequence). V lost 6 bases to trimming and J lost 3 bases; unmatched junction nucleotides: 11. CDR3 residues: CASSPSGTPLYEQYF. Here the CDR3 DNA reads TGTGCCAGCAGCCCAAGCGGGACCCCACTCTACGAGCAGTACTTC.